This T cell receptor beta chain was profiled in a study of cytomegalovirus exposure and HLA in healthy donors. In the PCR, 60 Vbeta and 13 Jbeta primers were used. Clones were sequenced by immunoSEQ multiplex PCR, and TCRdb holds only the in-frame ones, with some missing. The record lists some 33,000 clones, of which the ten most abundant hold approximately 4.8%. Findings of the study overall: Cytomegalovirus association was assigned to some 160 TCR beta chains.

This CDR3 is 13 amino acids long. Germline V lookup: CDR1 LNHDA, CDR2 SQIVND (reference sequence). V trimming: 6 bases; J trimming: 2 bases; junction bases outside the gene matches: 4. Turning to this clone: Its antigen is unknown.

The receptor's source is a female donor in good health and CMV-seronegative. The chain links TRBV19 to TRBJ2-7; TRBD1 agrees at 7 bases. The sequencing sample was made of PBMCs. The CDR3 here is CASRRQGTYEQYF. As DNA, the CDR3 is TGTGCCAGTAGGAGACAGGGTACCTACGAGCAGTACTTC.